This is a list of T cell receptor beta chains from one sample in a study of T cells after yellow fever vaccination. From the 5' RACE reads, TCRdb called clonotypes with MiXCR, one entry per CDR3 protein. The profile shows some 320,000 distinct CDR3 sequences, 7.5% to 9% of them singletons. The specimen comprised CD4+ T cells sorted from PBMCs, sampled 5 days after the yellow fever booster vaccination. These receptors were collected from a man aged 18 to 29 who received the YFV17D yellow fever vaccine. Both conserved end residues are part of each CDR3. The order of the fields is D gene, clone size, J gene, V gene, CDR3 protein, CDR3 DNA. The D gene is left open where the match is weak. Expanded clones are given a class, and other clones once, few, many or no size at all.

NA many TRBJ1-2 TRBV7-2 CASSLVGQGDGYTF TGTGCCAGCAGCTTAGTGGGGCAGGGTGACGGCTACACCTTC
TRBD2 few TRBJ2-1 TRBV4-3 CASSQGVAGEQFF TGCGCCAGCAGCCAAGGAGTAGCGGGGGAGCAGTTCTTC
NA NA TRBJ1-5 TRBV12-3/TRBV12-4 CASSGWIQPQHF TGTGCCAGCAGCGGCTGGATTCAGCCCCAGCATTTT
NA many TRBJ2-1 TRBV2 CASTGYNEQFF TGTGCCAGCACTGGCTACAATGAGCAGTTCTTC
TRBD2 few TRBJ2-6 TRBV9 CASDSGGALSSGANVLTF TGTGCCAGCGACAGCGGGGGGGCCTTATCTTCAGGGGCCAACGTCCTGACTTTC
NA few TRBJ1-6 TRBV7-2 CASSSAYGRSPLHF TGTGCCAGCAGCTCAGCCTACGGCCGATCACCCCTCCACTTT
NA NA TRBJ2-7 TRBV9 CASSVASNSYEQYF TGTGCCAGCAGCGTAGCATCAAATTCCTACGAGCAGTACTTC
TRBD1 few TRBJ1-6 TRBV12-3/TRBV12-4 CASIPNGQESPLHF TGTGCCAGCATCCCTAACGGACAGGAATCACCCCTCCACTTT
TRBD1 few TRBJ2-5 TRBV6-2/TRBV6-3 CASNPRQGRQETQYF TGTGCCAGCAACCCGAGACAGGGAAGACAAGAGACCCAGTACTTC
NA NA TRBJ2-3 TRBV6-2/TRBV6-3 CASSLTGISTDTQYF TGTGCCAGCAGCCTGACAGGAATAAGCACAGATACGCAGTATTTT
TRBD2 NA TRBJ2-3 TRBV10-2 CASRKTSGGGTDTQYF TGCGCCAGCAGGAAGACTAGCGGGGGGGGCACAGATACGCAGTATTTT
TRBD1 many TRBJ1-5 TRBV7-9 CASSLQGDQPQHF TGTGCCAGCAGCTTACAGGGGGATCAGCCCCAGCATTTT
NA NA TRBJ2-6 TRBV4-1 CASSRLRAGANVLTF TGCGCCAGCAGCCGCCTCAGGGCTGGGGCCAACGTCCTGACTTTC
NA few TRBJ1-6 TRBV2 CASTGVVTGNSPLHF TGTGCCAGCACCGGAGTGGTAACGGGAAATTCACCCCTCCACTTT
NA once TRBJ1-6 TRBV4-2 CASSQAGESSPLHF TGTGCCAGCAGCCAAGCAGGGGAGTCTTCACCCCTCCACTTT
NA many TRBJ1-5 TRBV12-3/TRBV12-4 CASTQDGGWPQHF TGTGCCAGCACCCAGGACGGTGGGTGGCCCCAGCATTTT
NA few TRBJ1-1 TRBV18 CASSPPLREASVEAFF TGTGCCAGCTCACCACCCCTACGCGAGGCGTCTGTTGAAGCTTTCTTT
NA many TRBJ1-5 TRBV18 CASSPSGHNSNQPQHF TGTGCCAGCTCACCATCGGGGCACAATAGCAATCAGCCCCAGCATTTT
NA many TRBJ1-5 TRBV6-5 CASSSRTSRGQPQHF TGTGCCAGCAGTTCCCGGACCTCAAGAGGCCAGCCCCAGCATTTT
NA few TRBJ1-4 TRBV4-2 CASSQVGGVNEKLFF TGTGCCAGCAGCCAAGTGGGGGGGGTTAACGAAAAACTGTTTTTT
NA few TRBJ2-3 TRBV7-2 CASSSSRATDTQYF TGTGCCAGCAGCTCCTCCAGGGCCACAGATACGCAGTATTTT
TRBD2 few TRBJ2-1 TRBV6-6 CASSPVAGGHEQFF TGTGCCAGCAGCCCGGTAGCGGGGGGGCATGAGCAGTTCTTC